This TCR beta chain was profiled in a study of T cells in tuberculosis. Study information: This South African cohort compared adolescents with or without latent tuberculosis against adults with active tuberculosis. Study-level findings and limits: Selection depended on which cryopreserved specimens were available. GEM motif frequencies gave 70% accuracy; the GMM repertoire gave roughly 90%.

TCRdb keeps only in-frame clones here, not all; method: immunoSEQ multiplex PCR. The repertoire consists of some 25,000 clones, with over 95% occurring once and the leading ten covering more than 7.5%. With respect to this clone: Its antigen remains unidentified.

The CDR3 runs to 12 residues. Trimming left V 2 bases short and J 9 bases short, with 5 bases between. Germline-derived CDR1 and CDR2 are SGHTA and FQGTGA. The TCR was taken from a donor between 5 and 29 years old with latent tuberculosis or without tuberculosis infection. V and J are TRBV7-3 and TRBJ1-6; D is unresolved. Sample: PBMCs. The CDR3 region is CASSLGTSPLHF. For the CDR3, the DNA is TGTGCCAGCAGCTTAGGCACTTCACCCCTCCACTTT.